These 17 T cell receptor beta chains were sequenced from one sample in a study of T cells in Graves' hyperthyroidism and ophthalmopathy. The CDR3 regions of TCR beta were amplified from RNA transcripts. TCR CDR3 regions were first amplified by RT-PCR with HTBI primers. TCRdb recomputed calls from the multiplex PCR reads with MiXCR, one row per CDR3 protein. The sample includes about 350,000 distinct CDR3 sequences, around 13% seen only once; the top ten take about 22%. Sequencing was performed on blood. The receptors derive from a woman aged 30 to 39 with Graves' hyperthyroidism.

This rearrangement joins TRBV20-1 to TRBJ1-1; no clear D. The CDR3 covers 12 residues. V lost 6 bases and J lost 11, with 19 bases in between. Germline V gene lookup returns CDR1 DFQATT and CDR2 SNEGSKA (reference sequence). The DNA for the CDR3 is TGCAGTGCGAGGGCCACAGCTGTTGGGGCTTTCTTT. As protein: CSARATAVGAFF.

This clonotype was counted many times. This CDR3 reads CASSAGSTDTQYF. CDR3 in DNA: TGTGCCAGCAGCGCCGGGAGCACAGATACGCAGTATTTT. The genes are TRBV11-2 and TRBJ2-3; the D is unclear. This CDR3 region has 13 residues. Germline V gene data show CDR1 as SGHAT and CDR2 as FQNNGV. V was trimmed by 5 bases and J by 0 bases, leaving 6 bases between them. The variable domain in full, with the rest retrieved from reference TRBV11-2 and TRBJ2-3, is EAGVAQSPRYKIIEKRQSVAFWCNPISGHATLYWYQQILGQGPKLLIQFQNNGVVDDSQLPKDRFSAERLKGVDSTLKIQPAKLEDSAVYLCASSAGSTDTQYFGPGTRLTVL.

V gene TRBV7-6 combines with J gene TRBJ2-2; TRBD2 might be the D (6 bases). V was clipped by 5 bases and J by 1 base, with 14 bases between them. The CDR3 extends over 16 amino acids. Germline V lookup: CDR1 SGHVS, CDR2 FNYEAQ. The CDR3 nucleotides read TGTGCCAGCAGCGAATTAGCGGACTTGAACACCGGGGAGCTGTTTTTT. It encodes CASSELADLNTGELFF.

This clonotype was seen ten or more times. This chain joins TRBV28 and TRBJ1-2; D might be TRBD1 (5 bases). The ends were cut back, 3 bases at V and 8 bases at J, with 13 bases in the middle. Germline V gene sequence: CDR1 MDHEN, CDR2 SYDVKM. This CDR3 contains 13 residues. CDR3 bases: TGTGCCAGCAGTTTCGCAGGGAAAGAGGGCTACACCTTC. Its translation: CASSFAGKEGYTF.

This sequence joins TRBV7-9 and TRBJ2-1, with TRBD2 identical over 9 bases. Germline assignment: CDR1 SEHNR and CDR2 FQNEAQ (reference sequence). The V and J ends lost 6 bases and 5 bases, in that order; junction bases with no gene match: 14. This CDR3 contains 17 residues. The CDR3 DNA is TGTGCCAGCAGTCCCCGATCAGCGGGGGGATACAACAATGAGCAGTTCTTC. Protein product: CASSPRSAGGYNNEQFF.

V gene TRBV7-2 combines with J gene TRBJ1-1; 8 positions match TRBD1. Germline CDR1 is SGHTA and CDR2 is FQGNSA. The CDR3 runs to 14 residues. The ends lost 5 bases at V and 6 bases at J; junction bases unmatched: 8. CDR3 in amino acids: CASSLQNRGAEAFF. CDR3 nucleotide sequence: TGTGCCAGCAGCCTACAAAACAGGGGGGCTGAAGCTTTCTTT. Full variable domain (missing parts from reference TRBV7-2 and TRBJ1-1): GAGVSQSPSNKVTEKGKDVELRCDPISGHTALYWYRQSLGQGLEFLIYFQGNSAPDKSGLPSDRFSAERTGGSVSTLTIQRTQQEDSAVYLCASSLQNRGAEAFFGQGTRLTVV.

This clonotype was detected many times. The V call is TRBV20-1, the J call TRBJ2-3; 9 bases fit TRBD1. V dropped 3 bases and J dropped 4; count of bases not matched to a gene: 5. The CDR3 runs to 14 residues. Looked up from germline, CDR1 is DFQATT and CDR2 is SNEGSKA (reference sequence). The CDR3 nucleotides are TGCAGTGCTAGGTCGGGACAGGGTTCAGATACGCAGTATTTT. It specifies CSARSGQGSDTQYF.

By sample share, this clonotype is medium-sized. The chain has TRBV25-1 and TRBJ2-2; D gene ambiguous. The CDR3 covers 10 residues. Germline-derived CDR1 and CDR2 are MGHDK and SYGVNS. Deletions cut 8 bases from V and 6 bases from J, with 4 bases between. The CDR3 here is CASSSGELFF. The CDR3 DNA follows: TGTGCCAGCTCGTCCGGGGAGCTGTTTTTT.

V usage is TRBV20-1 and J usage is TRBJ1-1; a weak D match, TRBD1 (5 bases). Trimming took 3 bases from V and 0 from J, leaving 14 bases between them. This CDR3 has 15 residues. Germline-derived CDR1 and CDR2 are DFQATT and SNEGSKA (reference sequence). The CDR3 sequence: CSARAQGLMNTEAFF. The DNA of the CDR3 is TGCAGTGCTAGGGCCCAGGGACTCATGAACACTGAAGCTTTCTTT.

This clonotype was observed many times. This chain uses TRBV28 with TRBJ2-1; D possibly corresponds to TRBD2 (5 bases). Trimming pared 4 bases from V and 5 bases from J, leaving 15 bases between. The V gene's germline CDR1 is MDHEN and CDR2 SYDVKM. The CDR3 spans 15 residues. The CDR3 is CASSSLFEGDNEQFF. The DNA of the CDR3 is TGTGCCAGCAGTTCCCTCTTCGAGGGCGACAATGAGCAGTTCTTC.

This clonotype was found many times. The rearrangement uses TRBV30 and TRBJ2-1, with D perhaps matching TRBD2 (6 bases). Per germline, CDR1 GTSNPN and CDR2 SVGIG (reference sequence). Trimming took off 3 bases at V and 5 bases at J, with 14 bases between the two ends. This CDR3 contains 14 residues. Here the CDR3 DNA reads TGTGCCTGGAGATACGGGGGAAACCACAATGAGCAGTTCTTC. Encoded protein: CAWRYGGNHNEQFF.

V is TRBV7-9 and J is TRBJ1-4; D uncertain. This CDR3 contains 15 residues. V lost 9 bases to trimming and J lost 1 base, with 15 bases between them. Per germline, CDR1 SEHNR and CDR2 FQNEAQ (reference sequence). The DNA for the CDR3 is TGTGCCAGTAGAGTTTTTCTGCGAACTAATGAAAAACTGTTTTTT. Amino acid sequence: CASRVFLRTNEKLFF.

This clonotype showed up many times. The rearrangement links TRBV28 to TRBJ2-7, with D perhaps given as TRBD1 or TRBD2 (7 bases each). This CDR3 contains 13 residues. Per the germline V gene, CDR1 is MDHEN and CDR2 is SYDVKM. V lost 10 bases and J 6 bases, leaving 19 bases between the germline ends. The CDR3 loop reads CAITKAGGAEQYF. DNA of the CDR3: TGTGCCATTACGAAGGCAGGGGGGGCCGAGCAGTACTTC.

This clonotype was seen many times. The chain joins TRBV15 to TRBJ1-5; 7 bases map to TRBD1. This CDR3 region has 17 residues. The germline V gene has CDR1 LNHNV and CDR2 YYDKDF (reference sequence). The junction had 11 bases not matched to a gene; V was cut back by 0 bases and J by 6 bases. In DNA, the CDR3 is TGTGCCACCAGCAGAGATGAGACAGGGCGGGTCGGTCAGCCCCAGCATTTT. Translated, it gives CATSRDETGRVGQPQHF.

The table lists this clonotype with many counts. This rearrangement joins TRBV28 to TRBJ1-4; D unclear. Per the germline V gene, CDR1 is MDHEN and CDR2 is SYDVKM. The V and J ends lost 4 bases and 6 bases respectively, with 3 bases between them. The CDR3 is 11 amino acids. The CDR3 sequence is CASSSYEKLFF. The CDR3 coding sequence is TGTGCCAGCAGTTCCTATGAAAAACTGTTTTTT. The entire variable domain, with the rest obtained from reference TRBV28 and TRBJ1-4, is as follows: DVKVTQSSRYLVKRTGEKVFLECVQDMDHENMFWYRQDPGLGLRLIYFSYDVKMKEKGDIPEGYSVSREKKERFSLILESASTNQTSMYLCASSSYEKLFFGSGTQLSVL.

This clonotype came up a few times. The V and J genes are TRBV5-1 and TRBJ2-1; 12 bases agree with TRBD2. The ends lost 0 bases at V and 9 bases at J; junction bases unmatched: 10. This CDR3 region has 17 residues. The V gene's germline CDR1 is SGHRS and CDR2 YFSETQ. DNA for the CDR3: TGCGCCAGCAGCTTGGAGCCTAGCGGGAGGGCCTGGGGTGAGCAGTTCTTC. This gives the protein CASSLEPSGRAWGEQFF.

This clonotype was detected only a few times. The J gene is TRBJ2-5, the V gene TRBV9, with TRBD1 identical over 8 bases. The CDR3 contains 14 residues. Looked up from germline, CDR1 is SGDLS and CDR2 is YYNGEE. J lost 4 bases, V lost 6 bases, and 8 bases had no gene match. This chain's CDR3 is CASNLNGQGETQYF. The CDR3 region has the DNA TGTGCCAGCAACCTAAATGGACAGGGAGAGACCCAGTACTTC. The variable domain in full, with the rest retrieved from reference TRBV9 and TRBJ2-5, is DSGVTQTPKHLITATGQRVTLRCSPRSGDLSVYWYQQSLDQGLQFLIQYYNGEERAKGNILERFSAQQFPDLHSELNLSSLELGDSALYFCASNLNGQGETQYFGPGTRLLVL.